This T cell receptor beta chain was observed in a study of post-analysis software for immune sequencing data. About the research overall: Included courses were relapsing-remitting and secondary progressive multiple sclerosis; progressive-relapsing multiple sclerosis was also included. Notes on the study in general: The authors found that F measure strongly co-clustered same-batch samples. Elevated frequency relative to controls characterized four or five TRBV segments in patients, TRBV5-6, TRBV5-1 and TRBV20-1 among them.

Regarding this clonotype: The antigen remains unidentified.

The TCR beta cDNA libraries carried unique molecular identifiers. TCRdb re-derived calls from the PCR reads in MiXCR, one entry per CDR3 protein. Of 350,000 to 450,000 distinct CDR3 sequences in the sample, 30% to 45% were seen once. This CDR3 has 15 residues. The V end lost 5 bases, the J end lost 0 bases, and 14 bases lay between the germline ends. Germline V gives CDR1 SGHVS, CDR2 FQNEAQ. The clonotype originates from a girl under 18 with multiple sclerosis. The chain joins TRBV7-8 to TRBJ2-7; D not certain. Specimen: blood. CDR3 residues: CASSLPPDSSYEQYF. CDR3 DNA sequence: TGTGCCAGCAGCCTTCCCCCGGATAGCTCCTACGAGCAGTACTTC.